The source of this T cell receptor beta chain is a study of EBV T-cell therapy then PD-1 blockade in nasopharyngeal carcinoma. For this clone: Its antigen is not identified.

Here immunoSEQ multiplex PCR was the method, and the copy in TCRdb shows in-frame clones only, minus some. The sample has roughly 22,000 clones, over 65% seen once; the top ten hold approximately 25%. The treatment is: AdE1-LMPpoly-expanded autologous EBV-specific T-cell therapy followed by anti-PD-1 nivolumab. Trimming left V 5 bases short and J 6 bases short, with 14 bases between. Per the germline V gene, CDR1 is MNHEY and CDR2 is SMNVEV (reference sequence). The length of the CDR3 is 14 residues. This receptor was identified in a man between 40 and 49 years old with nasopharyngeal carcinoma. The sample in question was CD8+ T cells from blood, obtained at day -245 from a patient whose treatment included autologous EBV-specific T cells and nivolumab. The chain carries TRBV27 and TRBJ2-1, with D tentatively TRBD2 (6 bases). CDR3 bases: TGTGCCAGCAGTCCTAGGCGGGGTTCCAATGAGCAGTTCTTC. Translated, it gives CASSPRRGSNEQFF.